This T cell receptor beta chain was sequenced in a study of shared clonotypes between healthy human individuals. The CDR3 extends over 12 amino acids. V lost 5 bases, J lost 4 bases, and 8 bases lay in between. Looked up from germline, CDR1 is SGHTA and CDR2 is FQGNSA. Template for every sorted-subset replicate PCR totaled approximately 0.2 ug DNA, 25,000 to 35,000 T cell genomes. Only in-frame clones appear in the TCRdb table, and some are missing; sequencing was by immunoSEQ multiplex PCR. The sample contains about 2.3 million clones, just over 90% of which appear only once. This clone was detected a few times.

The gene calls are TRBV7-2 and TRBJ1-2, with D possibly matching TRBD1 (5 bases). The sequenced sample was naive CD4+ T cells from PBMCs. Subset described: CD45RA+ positively selected. The TCR comes from a man aged 18 to 29 in good health. Some clones in this sample may be carry-over from other donors' samples. The CDR3 loop is CASSQDSYGYTF. DNA for the CDR3: TGTGCCAGCAGCCAAGACAGCTATGGCTACACCTTC.